This T cell receptor beta chain came from a study of T cells in Graves' hyperthyroidism and ophthalmopathy. Study-wide results and limits: From stable hyperthyroidism, ophthalmopathy was set apart by a 13 V-J model.

Researchers amplified the TCR beta CDR3 regions from RNA transcripts. The TCR CDR3 was amplified in a first-round RT-PCR using the HTBI primer set. TCRdb fed the multiplex PCR reads into MiXCR, producing one record per CDR3 protein. Among around 600,000 distinct CDR3 sequences, 13% to 15% were seen once, and the ten largest hold roughly 7%. Patients with ophthalmopathy all had a Clinical Activity Score of at least 3, a NOSPECS grade of at least 4 and duration under 3 months. This clonotype showed up many times. Antigen unknown. Germline V gives CDR1 DFQATT, CDR2 SNEGSKA (reference sequence). There are 11 residues in the CDR3. V was clipped by 8 bases and J by 5 bases, with 11 bases between them.

Sequences were obtained from blood. This TCR came from a woman younger than 30 with Graves' ophthalmopathy. The genes are TRBV20-1 and TRBJ2-3, with D hard to call. CDR3 sequence (DNA): TGCAGTTACCTTCTCAGAGATACGCAGTATTTT. Translating gives CSYLLRDTQYF.